Sequencing of this T cell receptor beta chain was carried out in a study of blood T cell repertoires in COVID-19 (dated by TCRdb to between 2020 and 2021). For the wider study: Samples covering the acute and convalescent phases of COVID-19 were provided by collaborators in the United States, Italy and Spain. The material from the prospective study consisted of cDNA or gDNA derived from T cells, B-cell-depleted T cells, or PBMCs. Subjects who had been exposed to COVID-19, were actively infected with it, or had recovered from it provided the deeply sampled blood TCRbeta repertoires that made up the dataset. The repertoires were made available in a free public database intended to serve as a resource for research on the immune response to SARS-CoV-2. The samples were drawn from the first 160 participants of the ongoing ImmuneRACE study and from 1,254 subjects provided by 6 global collaborators. The sample metadata nearly always contained a de-identified subject ID, COVID-19 status, age in years and sex. Where available, HLA class I and class II types were obtained from metadata supplied by the sample provider rather than from assay-based typing. Results the study describes overall, beyond this receptor: The quantity of clinical and demographic metadata differed by source and by participant and was supplied without curation.

TCRbeta CDR3 regions were amplified from genomic DNA by means of the immunoSEQ Assay, a bias-controlled multiplex PCR. On the authors' methods: Nucleated cell counts per sample were estimated from amplification of reference gene primers within the assay. To quantify the absolute abundance of each unique TCRbeta CDR3 rearrangement, sequence reads were collapsed and filtered. For each sample, productive Simpson clonality was calculated as the square root of Simpson's diversity index across productive rearrangements. In TCRdb, the immuneACCESS table is reduced to in-frame sequences with V and J assigned. These tables do not hold every clone; where another copy was compared, an unresolved V gene accounts for under half, and the others remain unexplained. That table gives V, J and clone size, and the DNA gave D and trimming. Present in this sample are 65,000 to 75,000 clones, roughly nine tenths of which were seen just once. The ten top clones hold about 5% of the sample.

The collaborating institutions used their own protocols to collect whole blood in K2EDTA tubes. For TCRbeta analysis, collaborator samples were shipped as frozen whole blood, as isolated PBMCs, or as DNA extracted from either sample type. As to this clone: The antigen this receptor binds is unknown. No base quality information exists; no much larger clone differs at one position.

According to the germline V gene (reference sequence), CDR1 reads SEHNR and CDR2 reads FQNEAQ. Relative to germline, V is missing 5 bases and J is missing 2 bases, with 16 bases of the junction outside any gene match. Its CDR3 holds 18 amino acids, cysteine through phenylalanine. Only CDR3 DNA remains: 54 bases, in frame from the first base. The sequenced material came from peripheral blood. The chain couples TRBV7-9 to TRBJ2-5; a stretch of 8 junction bases matches TRBD2. This TCR was sampled from a woman aged 45-65 years with active COVID-19. The bases read TGTGCCAGCAGCCAACTCAGCGAACTAGCGGCTATACAAGAGACCCAGTACTTC. Its protein reads: CASSQLSELAAIQETQYF.